One sample yielded the 5 T cell receptor beta chains listed below, sequenced in a study of T cell responses to AZD1222 COVID-19 vaccine. TCRdb keeps only in-frame clones here, not all; method: immunoSEQ multiplex PCR. The repertoire holds about 100,000 clones, with 80% to 95% as singletons. The sample consisted of peripheral blood, taken on day 0 of AZD1222 vaccination. All receptors come from an adult in good health.

The gene calls are TRBV12-5 and TRBJ2-5, with D unclear. V lost 1 base and J lost 1, with 10 bases in between. Per the germline V gene, CDR1 is LGHNT and CDR2 is FRNRAP. This CDR3 spans 15 amino acids. The CDR3 nucleotides read TGTGCTAGTGGTTTGGGATACGGGCCCCAAGAGACCCAGTACTTC. It translates to CASGLGYGPQETQYF.

The V call is TRBV7-9, the J call TRBJ2-2; 7 bases agree with TRBD1. This CDR3 is built from 15 residues. Trimming at V came to 2 bases and at J to 3 bases, leaving 3 bases not matched to a gene. Germline values: CDR1 SEHNR, CDR2 FQNEAQ (reference sequence). In DNA, the CDR3 is TGTGCCAGCAGCTTATTACAGGGGCACACCGGGGAGCTGTTTTTT. Translating gives CASSLLQGHTGELFF.

This chain joins TRBV30 and TRBJ2-3; tentatively, D is TRBD1 or TRBD2 (5 bases each). The germline CDR1 and CDR2 sequences are GTSNPN and SVGIG (reference sequence). The CDR3 loop spans 16 amino acids. V was clipped by 1 base and J by 0 bases, with 14 bases between them. In nucleotides, the CDR3 is TGTGCCTGGAGTGCACCCGGGACCTTTAGCACAGATACGCAGTATTTT. It yields the protein CAWSAPGTFSTDTQYF.

The V call is TRBV7-9, the J call TRBJ2-5; TRBD1 aligns across 7 bases. CDR1 and CDR2 from the germline V gene are SEHNR and FQNEAQ (reference sequence). The CDR3 is made up of 14 amino acids. V gave up 5 bases and J gave up 4 bases; unmatched junction bases: 7. Written as DNA, the CDR3 is TGTGCCAGCAGCCTGATCGGACAGGCAGAGACCCAGTACTTC. It specifies CASSLIGQAETQYF.

The V and J genes are TRBV18 and TRBJ2-1; 7 bases align to TRBD2. The germline V gene encodes CDR1 KGHSH and CDR2 LQKENI. CDR3 length: 15 residues. After removal of 6 bases from V and 4 bases from J, the junction contained 9 bases not matched to a gene. CDR3 sequence (DNA): TGTGCCAGCTCCCCCGAGTGGGAGGGGTACAATGAGCAGTTCTTC. Translated: CASSPEWEGYNEQFF. Full variable domain (rest looked up from reference TRBV18 and TRBJ2-1): NAGVMQNPRHLVRRRGQEARLRCSPMKGHSHVYWYRQLPEEGLKFMVYLQKENIIDESGMPKERFSAEFPKEGPSILRIQQVVRGDSAAYFCASSPEWEGYNEQFFGPGTRLTVL.